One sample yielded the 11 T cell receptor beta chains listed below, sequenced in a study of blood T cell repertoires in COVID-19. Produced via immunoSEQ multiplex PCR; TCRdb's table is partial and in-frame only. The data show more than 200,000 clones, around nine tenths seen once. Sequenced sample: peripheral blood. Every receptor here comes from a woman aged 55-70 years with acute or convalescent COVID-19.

Here the CDR3 reads CASSLPDRGHRYGYTF. The CDR3 coding sequence is TGTGCCAGCAGCTTACCCGACAGGGGGCATCGCTATGGCTACACCTTC. The chain recombines TRBV7-9 with TRBJ1-2, with 10 positions matching TRBD1. This CDR3 region has 16 residues. The ends lost 2 bases at V and 4 bases at J; junction bases unmatched: 7. From germline, CDR1 is SEHNR and CDR2 FQNEAQ (reference sequence).

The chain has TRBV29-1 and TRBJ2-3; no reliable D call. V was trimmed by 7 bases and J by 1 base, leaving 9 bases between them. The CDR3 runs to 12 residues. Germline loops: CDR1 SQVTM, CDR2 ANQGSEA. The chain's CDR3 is CSGPGRTDTQYF. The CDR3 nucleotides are TGCAGCGGGCCGGGTCGCACAGATACGCAGTATTTT.

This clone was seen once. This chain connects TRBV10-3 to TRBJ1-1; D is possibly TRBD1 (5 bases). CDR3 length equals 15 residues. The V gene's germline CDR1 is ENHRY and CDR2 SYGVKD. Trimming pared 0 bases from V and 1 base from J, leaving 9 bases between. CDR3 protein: CAISESGQPNTEAFF. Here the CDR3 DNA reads TGTGCCATCAGTGAGTCGGGGCAGCCGAACACTGAAGCTTTCTTT.

For the CDR3, the DNA is TGTGCCAGCAGCGAGGGGACTAGCGGGGTATCCCAAGAGACCCAGTACTTC. The encoded protein is CASSEGTSGVSQETQYF. This chain links TRBV9 with TRBJ2-5; 13 positions match TRBD2. Germline CDR1 is SGDLS and CDR2 is YYNGEE. V gave up 3 bases and J gave up 1 base; unmatched junction bases: 6. This CDR3 spans 17 amino acids. Supplemented by reference TRBV9 and TRBJ2-5, the full variable domain reads DSGVTQTPKHLITATGQRVTLRCSPRSGDLSVYWYQQSLDQGLQFLIQYYNGEERAKGNILERFSAQQFPDLHSELNLSSLELGDSALYFCASSEGTSGVSQETQYFGPGTRLLVL.

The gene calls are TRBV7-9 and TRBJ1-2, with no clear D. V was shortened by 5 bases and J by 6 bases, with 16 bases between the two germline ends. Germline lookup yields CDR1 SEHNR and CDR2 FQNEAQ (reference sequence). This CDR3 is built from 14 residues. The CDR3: CASSPSRRRDGYTF. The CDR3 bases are TGTGCCAGCAGCCCGAGCAGGAGGAGGGATGGCTACACCTTC.

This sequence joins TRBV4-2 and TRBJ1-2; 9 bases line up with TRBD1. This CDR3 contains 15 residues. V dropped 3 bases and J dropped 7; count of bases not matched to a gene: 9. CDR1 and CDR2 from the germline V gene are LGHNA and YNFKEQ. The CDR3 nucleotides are TGTGCCAGCAGCCATGCCGGGACAGGGTGGAGTGGCTACACCTTC. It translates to CASSHAGTGWSGYTF.

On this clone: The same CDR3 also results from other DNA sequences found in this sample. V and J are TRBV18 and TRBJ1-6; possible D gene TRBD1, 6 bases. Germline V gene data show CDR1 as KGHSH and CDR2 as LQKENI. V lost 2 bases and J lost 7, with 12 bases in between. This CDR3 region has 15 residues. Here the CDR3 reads CASSPGTGLNSPLHF. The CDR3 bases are TGTGCCAGCTCACCAGGAACAGGGTTGAATTCACCCCTCCACTTT.

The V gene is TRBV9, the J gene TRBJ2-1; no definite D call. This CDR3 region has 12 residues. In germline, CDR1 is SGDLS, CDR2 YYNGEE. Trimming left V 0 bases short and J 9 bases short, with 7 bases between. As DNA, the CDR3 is TGTGCCAGCAGCGTAGCAGAAAGTGAGCAGTTCTTC. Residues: CASSVAESEQFF.

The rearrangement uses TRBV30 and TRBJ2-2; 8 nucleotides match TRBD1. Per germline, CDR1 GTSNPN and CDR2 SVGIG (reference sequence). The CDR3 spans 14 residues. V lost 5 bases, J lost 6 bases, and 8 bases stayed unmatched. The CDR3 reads CAWDRQGRSGELFF. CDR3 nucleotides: TGTGCCTGGGACAGACAGGGGAGGTCCGGGGAGCTGTTTTTT.

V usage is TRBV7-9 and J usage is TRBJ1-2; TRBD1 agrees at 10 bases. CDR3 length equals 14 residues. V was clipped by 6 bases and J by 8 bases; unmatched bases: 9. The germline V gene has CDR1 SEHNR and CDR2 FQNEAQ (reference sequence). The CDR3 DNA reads TGTGCCAGCAGTCAAAGGGACAGGGGTTTAGGCTACACCTTC. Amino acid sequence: CASSQRDRGLGYTF.

CDR3: CATSRDLLLPDRPNSPLHF. The CDR3, as DNA: TGTGCCACCAGCAGAGATTTGCTGCTCCCGGACAGGCCGAATTCACCCCTCCACTTT. The chain couples TRBV15 to TRBJ1-6; 7 bases line up with TRBD1. V shed 0 bases and J 7 bases; nucleotides not matched to a gene: 15. Looked up from germline, CDR1 is LNHNV and CDR2 is YYDKDF (reference sequence). The CDR3 consists of 19 residues.